One and the same sample provided the 4 T cell receptor beta chains below, sequenced in a study of OX40 agonist ivuxolimab in advanced cancers. This table comes from immunoSEQ multiplex PCR, and its TCRdb copy is limited to in-frame clones, with some not included. The sample records about 54,000 clones, roughly 90% being singletons. The sequencing here drew on CD4+ or CD8+ T cells sorted from blood, taken in a trial of the OX40 agonist ivuxolimab. The receptors originated from an adult with an advanced solid tumor such as melanoma, head and neck, liver or kidney cancer.

The J gene is TRBJ2-1, the V gene TRBV9; 8 bases align to TRBD2. The length of the CDR3 is 17 residues. CDR1 is SGDLS and CDR2 is YYNGEE in the germline V gene. The V and J ends lost 3 bases and 5 bases, in that order; junction bases with no gene match: 13. The CDR3 DNA follows: TGTGCCAGCAGCGATACTCATAGCGGGGTAATCAACAATGAGCAGTTCTTC. It is translated as CASSDTHSGVINNEQFF.

A single count supports this clone. This rearrangement joins TRBV5-4 to TRBJ2-1; no reliable D call. Trimming cost V 6 bases and J 0 bases, with 7 bases left between them. Germline V gene sequence: CDR1 SGHNT, CDR2 YYREEE (reference sequence). This CDR3 comprises 13 residues. The CDR3 DNA reads TGTGCCAGCACGACGGACTCCTACAATGAGCAGTTCTTC. Its protein product is CASTTDSYNEQFF. Looking up the rest from reference TRBV5-4 and TRBJ2-1 gives the full variable domain: ETGVTQSPTHLIKTRGQQVTLRCSSQSGHNTVSWYQQALGQGPQFIFQYYREEENGRGNFPPRFSGLQFPNYSSELNVNALELDDSALYLCASTTDSYNEQFFGPGTRLTVL.

This chain joins TRBV19 and TRBJ1-5; D remains unclear. There are 13 residues in the CDR3. Deletions cut 1 base from V and 6 bases from J, with 7 bases between. Germline V gene data show CDR1 as LNHDA and CDR2 as SQIVND (reference sequence). CDR3 DNA sequence: TGTGCCAGTAGTATAGGGGGAGCTCAGCCCCAGCATTTT. It is translated as CASSIGGAQPQHF.

This rearrangement joins TRBV6-1 to TRBJ2-6; D possibly corresponds to TRBD1 (6 bases). This CDR3 is built from 19 residues. Trimming removed 1 base from V and 0 bases from J, with 16 bases in between. Germline-derived CDR1 and CDR2 are MNHNS and SASEGT. CDR3 nucleotides: TGTGCCAGCAGTGAAGGGGGGACAATGTACTTCTCTGGGGCCAACGTCCTGACTTTC. Translated, it gives CASSEGGTMYFSGANVLTF.